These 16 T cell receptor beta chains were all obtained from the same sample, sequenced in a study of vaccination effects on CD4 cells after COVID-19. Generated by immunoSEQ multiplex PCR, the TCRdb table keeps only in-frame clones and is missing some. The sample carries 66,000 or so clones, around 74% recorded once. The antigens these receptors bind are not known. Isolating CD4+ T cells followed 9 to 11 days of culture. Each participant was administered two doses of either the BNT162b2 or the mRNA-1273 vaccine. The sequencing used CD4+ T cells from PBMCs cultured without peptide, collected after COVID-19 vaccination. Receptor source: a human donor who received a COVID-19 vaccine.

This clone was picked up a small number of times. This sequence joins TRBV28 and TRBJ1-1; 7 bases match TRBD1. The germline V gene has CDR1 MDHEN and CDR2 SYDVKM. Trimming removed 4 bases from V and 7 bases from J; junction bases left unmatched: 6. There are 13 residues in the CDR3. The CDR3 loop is CASSSLTGLEAFF. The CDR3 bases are TGTGCCAGCAGTTCCCTGACAGGGCTTGAAGCTTTCTTT.

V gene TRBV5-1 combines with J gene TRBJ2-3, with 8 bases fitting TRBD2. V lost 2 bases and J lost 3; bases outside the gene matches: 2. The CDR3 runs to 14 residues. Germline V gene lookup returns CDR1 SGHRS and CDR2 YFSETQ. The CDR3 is CASSLAGETDTQYF. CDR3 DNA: TGCGCCAGCAGCTTAGCGGGGGAGACAGATACGCAGTATTTT.

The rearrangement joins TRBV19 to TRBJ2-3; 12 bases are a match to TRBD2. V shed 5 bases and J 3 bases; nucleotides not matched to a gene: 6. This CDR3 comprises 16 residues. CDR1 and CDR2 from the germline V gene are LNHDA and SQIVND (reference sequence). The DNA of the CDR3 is TGTGCCAGTAGTTCAAGGACTAGCGGGGCGACAGATACGCAGTATTTT. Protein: CASSSRTSGATDTQYF. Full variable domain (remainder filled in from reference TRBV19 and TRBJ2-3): DGGITQSPKYLFRKEGQNVTLSCEQNLNHDAMYWYRQDPGQGLRLIYYSQIVNDFQKGDIAEGYSVSREKKESFPLTVTSAQKNPTAFYLCASSSRTSGATDTQYFGPGTRLTVL.

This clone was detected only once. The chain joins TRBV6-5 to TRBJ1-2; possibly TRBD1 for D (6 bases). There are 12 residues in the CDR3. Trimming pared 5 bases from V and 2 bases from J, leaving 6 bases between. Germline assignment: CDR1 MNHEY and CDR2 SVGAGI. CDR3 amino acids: CASSQGNYGYTF. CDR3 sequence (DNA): TGTGCCAGCAGTCAGGGGAACTATGGCTACACCTTC.

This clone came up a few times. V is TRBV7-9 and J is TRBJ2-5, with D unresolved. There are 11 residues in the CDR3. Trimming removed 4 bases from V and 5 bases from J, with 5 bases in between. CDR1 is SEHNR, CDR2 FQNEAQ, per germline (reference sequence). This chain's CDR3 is CASSYRETQYF. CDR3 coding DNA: TGTGCCAGCAGCTACCGGGAGACCCAGTACTTC.

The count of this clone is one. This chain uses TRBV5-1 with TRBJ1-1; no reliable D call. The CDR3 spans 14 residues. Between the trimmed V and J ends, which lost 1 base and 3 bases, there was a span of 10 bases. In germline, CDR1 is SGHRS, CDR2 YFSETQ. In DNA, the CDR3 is TGCGCCAGCAGCTTGAGGGATGGAGACACTGAAGCTTTCTTT. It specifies CASSLRDGDTEAFF.

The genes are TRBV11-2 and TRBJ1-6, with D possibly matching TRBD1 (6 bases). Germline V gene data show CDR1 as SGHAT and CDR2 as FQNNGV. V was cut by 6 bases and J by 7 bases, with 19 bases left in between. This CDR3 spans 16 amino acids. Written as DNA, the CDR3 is TGTGCCAGCAGACAAGTAAGGGCAGGGGCCAATTCACCCCTCCACTTT. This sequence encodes CASRQVRAGANSPLHF.

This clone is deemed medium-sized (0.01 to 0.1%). CDR3 bases: TGTGCCAGCAGCTATAAAGCACTAGCGGGGTTTCCAGATACGCAGTATTTT. Protein product: CASSYKALAGFPDTQYF. The chain carries TRBV13 and TRBJ2-3; 10 nucleotides match TRBD2. The CDR3 length is 17 residues. V trimming: 4 bases; J trimming: 4 bases; junction bases outside the gene matches: 11. Germline values: CDR1 PRHDT, CDR2 FYEKMQ (reference sequence).

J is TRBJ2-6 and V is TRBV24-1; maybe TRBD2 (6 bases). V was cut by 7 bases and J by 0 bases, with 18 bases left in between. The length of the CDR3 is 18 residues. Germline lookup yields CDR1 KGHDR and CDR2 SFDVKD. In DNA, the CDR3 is TGTGCCACCAGGTCGGGAGCATTAGATCCCTCTGGGGCCAACGTCCTGACTTTC. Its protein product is CATRSGALDPSGANVLTF.

The CDR3 loop is CASSLALVGGGYEQYV. CDR3 in DNA: TGTGCCAGCAGCTTAGCGCTGGTGGGCGGGGGCTACGAGCAGTACGTC. The chain joins TRBV7-2 to TRBJ2-7; 7 bases line up with TRBD2. The germline V gene encodes CDR1 SGHTA and CDR2 FQGNSA. V lost 0 bases and J lost 3; bases outside the gene matches: 8. There are 16 residues in the CDR3.

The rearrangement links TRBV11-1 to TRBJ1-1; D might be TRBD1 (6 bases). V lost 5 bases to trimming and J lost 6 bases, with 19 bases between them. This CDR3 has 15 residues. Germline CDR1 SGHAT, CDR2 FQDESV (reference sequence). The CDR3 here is CASSLLDRWSAEAFF. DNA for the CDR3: TGTGCCAGCAGCCTTCTGGACAGATGGAGCGCTGAAGCTTTCTTT.

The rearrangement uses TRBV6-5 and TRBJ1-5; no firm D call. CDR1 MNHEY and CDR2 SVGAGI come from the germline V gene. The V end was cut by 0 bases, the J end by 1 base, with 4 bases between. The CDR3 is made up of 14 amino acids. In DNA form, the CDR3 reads TGTGCCAGCAGTTACTCTAACAGCAATCAGCCCCAGCATTTT. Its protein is CASSYSNSNQPQHF.

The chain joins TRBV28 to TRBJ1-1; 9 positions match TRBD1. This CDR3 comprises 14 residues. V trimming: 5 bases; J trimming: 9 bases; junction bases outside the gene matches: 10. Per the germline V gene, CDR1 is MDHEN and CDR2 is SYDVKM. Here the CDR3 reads CASSENRGLQKAFF. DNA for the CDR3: TGTGCCAGCAGTGAAAACAGGGGGCTTCAGAAAGCTTTCTTT.

DNA for the CDR3: TGTGCCAGCAGCCAAGATGTAGACATAGGCAATCAGCCCCAGCATTTT. Its translation is CASSQDVDIGNQPQHF. The gene calls are TRBV5-5 and TRBJ1-5; D is uncertain. Per the germline V gene, CDR1 is SGHKS and CDR2 is YYEKEE (reference sequence). The length of the CDR3 is 16 residues. The V end lost 4 bases, the J end lost 2 bases, and 16 bases lay between the germline ends.

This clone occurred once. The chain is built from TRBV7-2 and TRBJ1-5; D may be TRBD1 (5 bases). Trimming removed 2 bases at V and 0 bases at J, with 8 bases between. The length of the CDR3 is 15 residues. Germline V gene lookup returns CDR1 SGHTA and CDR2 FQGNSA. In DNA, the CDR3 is TGTGCCAGCAGCTTAAAGGGGTATAGCAATCAGCCCCAGCATTTT. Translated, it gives CASSLKGYSNQPQHF. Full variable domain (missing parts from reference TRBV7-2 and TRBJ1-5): GAGVSQSPSNKVTEKGKDVELRCDPISGHTALYWYRQSLGQGLEFLIYFQGNSAPDKSGLPSDRFSAERTGGSVSTLTIQRTQQEDSAVYLCASSLKGYSNQPQHFGDGTRLSIL.

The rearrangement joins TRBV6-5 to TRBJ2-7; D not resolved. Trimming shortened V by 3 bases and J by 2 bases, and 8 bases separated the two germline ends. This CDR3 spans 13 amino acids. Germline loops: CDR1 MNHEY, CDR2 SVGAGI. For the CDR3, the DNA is TGTGCCAGCAGTTATGACACGGCCTACGAGCAGTACGTC. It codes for CASSYDTAYEQYV.